Below, 22 T cell receptor beta chains from the same sample are listed, as sequenced in a study of blood T cells in healthy people across ages. A second PCR of about 7 to 12 cycles used a sample-barcoded 5' primer and a J-beta primer mix. TCRdb used MiXCR to reprocess the 5' RACE reads, holding one entry per CDR3 protein. Seen here are some 850,000 distinct CDR3 sequences, roughly 24% observed once, and the top ten hold roughly 3.1%. The sample was also linked to a second study, of T cells of mothers and their children.

Sequencing used blood. The receptors derive from a boy aged 5-17 years in good health.

The rearrangement uses TRBV19 and TRBJ2-6, with no clear D. The CDR3 totals 14 residues. Trimming removed 7 bases from V and 1 base from J, with 8 bases in between. Germline loops: CDR1 LNHDA, CDR2 SQIVND (reference sequence). This chain's CDR3 is CASTFPSGANVLTF. DNA for the CDR3: TGTGCCAGTACCTTCCCGTCTGGGGCCAACGTCCTGACTTTC.

In its sample, this clonotype was seen a few times. This rearrangement joins TRBV3-1 to TRBJ2-6; 7 bases agree with TRBD2. This CDR3 spans 18 amino acids. Trimming took 2 bases from V and 0 from J; bases not matched to a gene: 7. Germline CDR1 and CDR2: LGHDT and YNNKEL (reference sequence). The CDR3 DNA is TGTGCCAGCAGCCAATTGGGGAGGGACTACTCTGGGGCCAACGTCCTGACTTTC. The encoded protein is CASSQLGRDYSGANVLTF. The whole variable domain, remainder taken from reference TRBV3-1 and TRBJ2-6, is DTAVSQTPKYLVTQMGNDKSIKCEQNLGHDTMYWYKQDSKKFLKIMFSYNNKELIINETVPNRFSPKSPDKAHLNLHINSLELGDSAVYFCASSQLGRDYSGANVLTFGAGSRLTVL.

The chain couples TRBV5-1 to TRBJ2-5, with D unclear. Germline CDR1 is SGHRS and CDR2 is YFSETQ. The CDR3 runs to 15 residues. The ends were cut back, 2 bases at V and 5 bases at J, with 16 bases in the middle. CDR3 in DNA: TGCGCCAGCAGCTTCTATGGCGGCCCTTCGGAGACCCAGTACTTC. This sequence encodes CASSFYGGPSETQYF.

The V gene is TRBV5-1, the J gene TRBJ1-1, with TRBD1 matching over 8 bases. The V gene's germline CDR1 is SGHRS and CDR2 YFSETQ. The CDR3 consists of 14 residues. Trimming cost V 3 bases and J 3 bases; bases outside gene matches: 4. The CDR3 loop reads CASSWTGLDTEAFF. The CDR3 DNA reads as TGCGCCAGCAGCTGGACAGGGTTGGACACTGAAGCTTTCTTT.

This clonotype was seen a handful of times. The chain is built from TRBV6-1 and TRBJ2-7; 8 nucleotides align to TRBD1. Losses at the gene ends were 4 bases for V and 6 bases for J; bases not matched to a gene: 11. The CDR3 sequence is 15 residues long. CDR1 MNHNS and CDR2 SASEGT come from the germline V gene. The chain's CDR3 is CASSATGTGIGEQYF. In DNA form, the CDR3 reads TGTGCCAGCAGTGCTACCGGGACAGGAATCGGCGAGCAGTACTTC.

The chain is built from TRBV10-1 and TRBJ2-7; 11 positions agree with TRBD1. The J call is uncertain, as TRBJ2-1 better fits the DNA end. The CDR3 extends over 15 amino acids. Germline V gene lookup returns CDR1 WNHNN and CDR2 SYGVQD (reference sequence). Written as DNA, the CDR3 is TGCGCCAGCAGTGAGGGACAGGGGGCTTGGAATGAGCAGTTCTTC. It specifies CASSEGQGAWNEQFF.

This clonotype has just a few counts. The chain links TRBV6-1 to TRBJ2-2; D gene ambiguous. The CDR3 spans 15 residues. The germline V gene has CDR1 MNHNS and CDR2 SASEGT. Trimming took 4 bases from V and 3 from J, leaving 12 bases between them. CDR3 sequence (DNA): TGTGCCAGCAGTGCCCGACGGGTCTACACCGGGGAGCTGTTTTTT. Its protein is CASSARRVYTGELFF.

The CDR3 loop is CASSPVDGVYNEQFF. CDR3 DNA: TGTGCCAGCTCACCAGTAGACGGGGTCTACAATGAGCAGTTCTTC. The chain employs TRBV18 and TRBJ2-1; D may be TRBD2 (5 bases). The CDR3 totals 15 residues. The V end lost 2 bases, the J end lost 3 bases, and 11 bases lay between the germline ends. Germline-derived CDR1 and CDR2 are KGHSH and LQKENI.

The rearrangement links TRBV14 to TRBJ2-3; tentatively, D is TRBD2 (6 bases). The CDR3 has 15 residues. Trimming shortened V by 3 bases and J by 4 bases, and 14 bases separated the two germline ends. The V gene's germline CDR1 is SGHDN and CDR2 FVKESK. CDR3 in DNA: TGTGCCAGCAGCCAGCAAACGAGGGAGGCAGATACGCAGTATTTT. Translated: CASSQQTREADTQYF.

The chain joins TRBV20-1 to TRBJ2-5; 14 nucleotides match TRBD2. The DNA end favors TRBJ2-7, so the J call may be wrong. CDR1 DFQATT and CDR2 SNEGSKA come from the germline V gene (reference sequence). This CDR3 spans 16 amino acids. CDR3 region: CSARSTSGGVMYEQYF. The CDR3 coding sequence is TGCAGTGCTAGATCGACTAGCGGGGGGGTTATGTACGAGCAGTACTTC.

This sequence joins TRBV4-1 and TRBJ2-3; 8 nucleotides align to TRBD2. Germline V lookup: CDR1 MGHRA, CDR2 YSYEKL. V lost 1 base to trimming and J lost 5 bases; unmatched junction nucleotides: 8. This CDR3 comprises 16 residues. The CDR3 nucleotides are TGCGCCAGCAGCCAAGTTACCAGCGGGGGAGGAGATACGCAGTATTTT. Its translation: CASSQVTSGGGDTQYF.

This clonotype has only one observation. The chain is built from TRBV29-1 and TRBJ2-3; D remains unclear. The CDR3 is 12 residues long. The V gene's germline CDR1 is SQVTM and CDR2 ANQGSEA. Trimming left V 5 bases short and J 3 bases short, with 9 bases between. The CDR3 DNA is TGCAGCGTTCTTTATGGTACAGATACGCAGTATTTT. This gives the protein CSVLYGTDTQYF.

The CDR3 sequence: CASSGVSADTQYF. CDR3 bases: TGTGCTAGTTCCGGGGTCAGTGCAGATACGCAGTATTTT. V is TRBV12-5 and J is TRBJ2-3, with D perhaps matching TRBD2 (5 bases). The CDR3 runs to 13 residues. The germline CDR1 and CDR2 sequences are LGHNT and FRNRAP. The V end was cut by 8 bases, the J end by 4 bases, with 13 bases between.

In its sample, this clonotype was seen a few times. This chain links TRBV6-1 with TRBJ1-2; no reliable D call. The CDR3 has 17 residues. Deletions cut 6 bases from V and 6 bases from J, with 26 bases between. In germline, CDR1 is MNHNS, CDR2 SASEGT. The CDR3 loop reads CASRVPVVLGRLNGYTF. The CDR3 region has the DNA TGTGCCAGCAGGGTCCCCGTTGTGCTGGGGAGGCTAAATGGCTACACCTTC.

The genes are TRBV5-1 and TRBJ2-3; the D gene is possibly TRBD2 (5 bases). With 4 bases removed from V and 1 base from J, the gap between germline ends came to 13 bases. Per the germline V gene, CDR1 is SGHRS and CDR2 is YFSETQ. The CDR3 spans 15 residues. CDR3 in DNA: TGCGCCAGCAGCCCGGATGGACTCGGCACAGATACGCAGTATTTT. It encodes CASSPDGLGTDTQYF.

This clonotype was picked up many times. The chain couples TRBV11-2 to TRBJ2-3; 9 nucleotides match TRBD2. This CDR3 has 15 residues. V gave up 4 bases and J gave up 4 bases; unmatched junction bases: 6. Germline V CDR1 and CDR2: SGHAT, FQNNGV. The CDR3 nucleotides read TGTGCCAGCAGCTCCGGGACTAGCCAGGCAGATACGCAGTATTTT. Translating gives CASSSGTSQADTQYF.

This clonotype was detected only a few times. This sequence joins TRBV12-3 or TRBV12-4 and TRBJ1-1; weak D call: TRBD1 (6 bases). Deletions cut 3 bases from V and 4 bases from J, with 21 bases between. This CDR3 spans 17 amino acids. DNA for the CDR3: TGTGCCAGCAGTTTCAACCTACAGGGTGGGTCAGTCACTGAAGCTTTCTTT. This sequence encodes CASSFNLQGGSVTEAFF.

The V and J genes are TRBV5-1 and TRBJ1-2; D is unclear. The V end lost 0 bases, the J end lost 9 bases, and 12 bases lay between the germline ends. The CDR3 contains 13 residues. The V gene's germline CDR1 is SGHRS and CDR2 YFSETQ. CDR3 residues: CASSLVLLGSYTF. Here the CDR3 DNA reads TGCGCCAGCAGCTTGGTGTTACTAGGTAGCTACACCTTC.

The chain couples TRBV12-3 or TRBV12-4 to TRBJ1-1; the match to TRBD1 covers 10 bases. The V segment lost 6 bases and the J segment 4 bases; nucleotides outside the gene matches: 11. The CDR3 covers 16 residues. The CDR3 DNA follows: TGTGCCAGCAGGGGGGGACAGGGGAGAATCGGCACTGAAGCTTTCTTT. Its translation: CASRGGQGRIGTEAFF.

V gene TRBV3-1 combines with J gene TRBJ2-7; D call uncertain. The CDR3 consists of 15 residues. Germline V lookup: CDR1 LGHDT, CDR2 YNNKEL (reference sequence). V lost 1 base to trimming and J lost 2 bases, with 12 bases between them. The CDR3 spells CASSQAYDTTYEQYF. CDR3 sequence (DNA): TGTGCCAGCAGCCAAGCATATGACACAACCTACGAGCAGTACTTC.

This clonotype was counted only a few times. The V gene is TRBV5-5, the J gene TRBJ2-5; the D is unclear. The J call may not be correct, given that the DNA end is closer to TRBJ2-7. Germline lookup yields CDR1 SGHKS and CDR2 YYEKEE (reference sequence). This CDR3 has 17 residues. The CDR3 protein is CASSLIVGISASGEQYF. CDR3 nucleotides: TGTGCCAGCAGCTTAATTGTAGGGATATCAGCATCGGGCGAGCAGTACTTC.

The rearrangement joins TRBV10-2 to TRBJ2-7, with TRBD2 matching 11 bases. The J call may be faulty, since TRBJ2-1 better matches the DNA end. This CDR3 is built from 15 residues. The V gene's germline CDR1 is WSHSY and CDR2 SAAADI. As DNA, the CDR3 is TGCGCCAGCAGTGAACTAGCGGGGGCGGGGAATGAGCAGTTCTTC. As protein: CASSELAGAGNEQFF.